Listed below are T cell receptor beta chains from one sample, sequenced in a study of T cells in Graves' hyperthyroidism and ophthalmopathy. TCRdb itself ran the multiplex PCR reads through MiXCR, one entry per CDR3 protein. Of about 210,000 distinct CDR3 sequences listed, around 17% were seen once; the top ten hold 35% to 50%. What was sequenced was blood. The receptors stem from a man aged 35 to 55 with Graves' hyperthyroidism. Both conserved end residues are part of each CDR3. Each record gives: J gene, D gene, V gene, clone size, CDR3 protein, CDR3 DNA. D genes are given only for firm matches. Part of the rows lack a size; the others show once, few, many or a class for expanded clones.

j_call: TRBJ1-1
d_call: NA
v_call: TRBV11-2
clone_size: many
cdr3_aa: CASTLRAGNTEAFF
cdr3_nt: TGTGCCAGCACCCTTAGGGCAGGGAACACTGAAGCTTTCTTT

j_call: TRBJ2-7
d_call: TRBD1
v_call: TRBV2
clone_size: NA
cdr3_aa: CASRGGQGDDEQYF
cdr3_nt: TGTGCCAGCAGAGGGGGACAGGGGGACGACGAGCAGTACTTC

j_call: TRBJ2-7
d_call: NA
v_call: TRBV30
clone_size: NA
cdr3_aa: CAWSWDGFLAEQYF
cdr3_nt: TGTGCCTGGAGTTGGGACGGCTTTCTGGCCGAGCAGTACTTC

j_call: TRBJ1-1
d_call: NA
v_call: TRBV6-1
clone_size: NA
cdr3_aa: CASTRGLEAFF
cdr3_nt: TGTGCCAGCACCCGGGGGCTTGAAGCTTTCTTT

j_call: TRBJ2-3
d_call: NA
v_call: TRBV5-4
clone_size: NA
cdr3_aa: CASSLRQLLDTQYF
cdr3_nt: TGTGCCAGCAGCTTGAGGCAGTTATTGGATACGCAGTATTTT

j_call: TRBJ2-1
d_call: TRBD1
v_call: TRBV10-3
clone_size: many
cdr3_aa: CATAGQGSNEQFF
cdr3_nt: TGTGCCACCGCGGGACAGGGAAGCAATGAGCAGTTCTTC

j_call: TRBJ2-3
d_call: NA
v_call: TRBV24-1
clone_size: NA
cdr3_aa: CDFSVRTDTQYF
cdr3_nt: TGTGATTTTTCGGTTCGCACAGATACGCAGTATTTT

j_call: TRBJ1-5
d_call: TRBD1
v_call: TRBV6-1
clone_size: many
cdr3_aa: CASRGQGDQPQHF
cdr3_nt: TGTGCCAGCCGTGGACAGGGGGATCAGCCCCAGCATTTT

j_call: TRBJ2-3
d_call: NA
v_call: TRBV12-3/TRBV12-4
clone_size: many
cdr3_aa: CASMPDPSTDTQYF
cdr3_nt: TGTGCCAGCATGCCAGATCCTAGCACAGATACGCAGTATTTT

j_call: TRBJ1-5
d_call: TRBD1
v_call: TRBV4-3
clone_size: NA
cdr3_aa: CASSRTQGWDQPQHF
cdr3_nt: TGCGCCAGCAGCCGCACACAGGGGTGGGATCAGCCCCAGCATTTT

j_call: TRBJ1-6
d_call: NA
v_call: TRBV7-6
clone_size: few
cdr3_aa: CASSLVGYPSESPLHF
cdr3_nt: TGTGCCAGCAGCTTAGTAGGGTACCCTTCCGAGTCACCCCTCCACTTT

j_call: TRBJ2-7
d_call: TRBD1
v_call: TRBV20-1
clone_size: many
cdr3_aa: CSAIGQVVYEQYF
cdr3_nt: TGCAGTGCAATTGGACAGGTTGTCTACGAGCAGTACTTC

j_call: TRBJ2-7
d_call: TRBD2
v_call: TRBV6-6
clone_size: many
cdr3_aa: CASSYSGGGDEQYF
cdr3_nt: TGTGCCAGCAGTTACTCTGGCGGGGGGGACGAGCAGTACTTC

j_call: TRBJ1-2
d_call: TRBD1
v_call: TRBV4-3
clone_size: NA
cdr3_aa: CASSQDQGAKSYGYTF
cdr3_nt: TGCGCCAGCAGCCAAGATCAGGGGGCTAAATCCTATGGCTACACCTTC

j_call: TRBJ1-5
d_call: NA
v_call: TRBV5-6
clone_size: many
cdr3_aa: CASSLDRASNQPQHF
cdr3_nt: TGTGCCAGCAGCTTGGACAGGGCAAGCAATCAGCCCCAGCATTTT

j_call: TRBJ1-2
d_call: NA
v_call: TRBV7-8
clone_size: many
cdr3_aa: CASSLRLTRGYTF
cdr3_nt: TGTGCCAGCAGCCTCCGATTGACGCGTGGCTACACCTTC

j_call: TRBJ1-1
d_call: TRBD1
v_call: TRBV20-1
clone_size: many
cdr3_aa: CSARATGGITEAFF
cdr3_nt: TGCAGTGCTAGAGCGACAGGGGGAATCACTGAAGCTTTCTTT

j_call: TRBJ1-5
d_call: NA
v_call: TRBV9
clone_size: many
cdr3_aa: CASSPREGQNQPQHF
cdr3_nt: TGTGCCAGCAGCCCCCGCGAAGGGCAAAATCAGCCCCAGCATTTT

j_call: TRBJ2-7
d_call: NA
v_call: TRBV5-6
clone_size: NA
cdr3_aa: CASSLGVRTGAYEQYF
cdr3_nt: TGTGCCAGCAGCTTGGGCGTTCGGACGGGGGCCTACGAGCAGTACTTC

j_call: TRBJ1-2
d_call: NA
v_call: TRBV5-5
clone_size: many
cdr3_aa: CASSYDRLNYGYTF
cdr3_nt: TGTGCCAGCAGCTATGACAGGCTAAACTATGGCTACACCTTC